These 26 T cell receptor beta chains share one sample of origin, sequenced in a study of cytomegalovirus exposure and HLA in healthy donors. The repertoire was sequenced with immunoSEQ multiplex PCR; TCRdb's copy has only in-frame clones and lacks some. Among some 64,000 clones listed, approximately 96% were seen once. The sample consisted of PBMCs. These receptors originate from a woman younger than 35 in good health and CMV-seropositive.

V is TRBV7-9 and J is TRBJ2-3; tentatively, D is TRBD1 (5 bases). Trimming shortened V by 5 bases and J by 5 bases, and 17 bases separated the two germline ends. The V gene's germline CDR1 is SEHNR and CDR2 FQNEAQ (reference sequence). This CDR3 comprises 15 residues. CDR3 sequence reads: CASSPRRGPGDTQYF. The CDR3 DNA reads as TGTGCCAGCAGCCCCCGAAGGGGCCCTGGAGATACGCAGTATTTT.

The V and J genes are TRBV9 and TRBJ2-1, with a possible D match to TRBD2 (5 bases). Trimming removed 0 bases at V and 2 bases at J, with 12 bases between. The CDR3 has 16 residues. The V gene's germline CDR1 is SGDLS and CDR2 YYNGEE. The CDR3 sequence: CASSVDSGVAYNEQFF. The CDR3 DNA sequence: TGTGCCAGCAGCGTAGATTCCGGGGTCGCCTACAATGAGCAGTTCTTC.

The V and J genes are TRBV30 and TRBJ1-1; a weak D match, TRBD1 (5 bases). The CDR3 is 14 residues long. V lost 0 bases, J lost 1 base, and 9 bases lay in between. Germline V CDR1 and CDR2: GTSNPN, SVGIG (reference sequence). CDR3 in DNA: TGTGCCTGGAGTGTTAGTACAGGGAACACTGAAGCTTTCTTT. This gives the protein CAWSVSTGNTEAFF.

The rearrangement uses TRBV9 and TRBJ2-3; D is possibly TRBD1 (7 bases). The germline V gene encodes CDR1 SGDLS and CDR2 YYNGEE. V was cut by 4 bases and J by 6 bases, with 21 bases left in between. The CDR3 sequence is 16 residues long. DNA for the CDR3: TGTGCCAGCAGCATCCCGCAGGGGGAGGTGTCTGATACGCAGTATTTT. Its protein product is CASSIPQGEVSDTQYF.

The genes are TRBV5-1 and TRBJ2-4; 10 nucleotides align to TRBD2. The J segment lost 8 bases and the V segment lost 4 bases, leaving 6 bases of the junction unmatched. The CDR3 contains 14 residues. The germline V gene has CDR1 SGHRS and CDR2 YFSETQ. The CDR3 DNA reads TGCGCCAGCAGCCTCGTCAGCGGGGGGGACATTCAGTACTTC. This sequence encodes CASSLVSGGDIQYF.

CDR3 coding DNA: TGTGCCAGTAGTATAGCTGCGATCACTGAAGCTTTCTTT. This sequence encodes CASSIAAITEAFF. The rearrangement links TRBV19 to TRBJ1-1, with D unclear. V was trimmed by 1 base and J by 4 bases, leaving 7 bases between them. The CDR3 runs to 13 residues. Germline V gene sequence: CDR1 LNHDA, CDR2 SQIVND (reference sequence).

V and J are TRBV6-1 and TRBJ1-2; TRBD1 is a possible D gene (5 bases). Germline-derived CDR1 and CDR2 are MNHNS and SASEGT. With 6 bases removed from V and 2 bases from J, the gap between germline ends came to 7 bases. This CDR3 is 12 amino acids long. For the CDR3, the DNA is TGTGCCAGCAGGGGGCGAAACTATGGCTACACCTTC. Translation: CASRGRNYGYTF.

This clone was detected only once. This chain uses TRBV30 with TRBJ2-4; tentatively, D is TRBD2 (5 bases). The CDR3 totals 16 residues. Per the germline V gene, CDR1 is GTSNPN and CDR2 is SVGIG (reference sequence). Trimming took 0 bases from V and 0 from J, leaving 12 bases between them. CDR3 sequence reads: CAWSVRGALAKNIQYF. As DNA, the CDR3 is TGTGCCTGGAGTGTACGGGGAGCTCTAGCCAAAAACATTCAGTACTTC.

J is TRBJ2-3 and V is TRBV30; D not certain. The CDR3 loop spans 12 amino acids. The V gene lost 0 bases and the J gene lost 6 bases, with 7 bases spanning the gap. CDR1 and CDR2 (germline): GTSNPN, SVGIG (reference sequence). As DNA, the CDR3 is TGTGCCTGGAGTGTTGGTCGGGATACGCAGTATTTT. Translating it yields CAWSVGRDTQYF.

This chain joins TRBV7-8 and TRBJ2-1; possibly TRBD2 for D (6 bases). Germline CDR1 is SGHVS and CDR2 is FQNEAQ. V was trimmed by 1 base and J by 7 bases, leaving 14 bases between them. The CDR3 runs 15 residues. The CDR3 loop reads CASSLVLGGGNEQFF. The DNA of the CDR3 is TGTGCCAGCAGCTTAGTCCTGGGAGGTGGGAATGAGCAGTTCTTC.

This chain links TRBV7-8 with TRBJ2-1, with TRBD1 matching over 11 bases. CDR1 is SGHVS and CDR2 is FQNEAQ in the germline V gene. Trimming at V came to 5 bases and at J to 10 bases, leaving 10 bases not matched to a gene. The CDR3 totals 15 residues. CDR3 nucleotide sequence: TGTGCCAGCAGCGGGGAGGACAGGGGGCAGCAGGAGCAGTTCTTC. Translated: CASSGEDRGQQEQFF.

This CDR3 is CASSLTGGQSGNTIYF. CDR3 sequence (DNA): TGCGCCAGCAGCTTGACAGGGGGCCAATCTGGAAACACCATATATTTT. V usage is TRBV5-1 and J usage is TRBJ1-3; 9 positions match TRBD1. From germline, CDR1 is SGHRS and CDR2 YFSETQ. The CDR3 sequence is 16 residues long. J lost 1 base, V lost 1 base, and 3 bases had no gene match.

The chain carries TRBV9 and TRBJ2-7, with 7 bases lining up with TRBD1. CDR3 length: 14 residues. Trimming removed 0 bases from V and 6 bases from J; junction bases left unmatched: 6. Germline V gives CDR1 SGDLS, CDR2 YYNGEE. The CDR3 bases are TGTGCCAGCAGCGTAGGTCCAGGGGGTGCCGAGCAGTACTTC. Its translation is CASSVGPGGAEQYF.

The chain couples TRBV20-1 to TRBJ2-3; 7 bases line up with TRBD1. Trimming cost V 5 bases and J 7 bases; bases outside gene matches: 3. The CDR3 length is 11 residues. Germline assignment: CDR1 DFQATT and CDR2 SNEGSKA (reference sequence). CDR3 residues: CSAQTGYTQYF. The CDR3 coding sequence is TGCAGTGCTCAGACAGGGTATACGCAGTATTTT.

This clone was picked up a small number of times. J is TRBJ2-7 and V is TRBV28; TRBD2 matches at 9 bases. This CDR3 has 15 residues. Per the germline V gene, CDR1 is MDHEN and CDR2 is SYDVKM. J was trimmed by 4 bases and V by 3 bases; bases with no gene match: 7. CDR3 amino acids: CASSFHSGSRYEQYF. Written as DNA, the CDR3 is TGTGCCAGCAGTTTCCATAGCGGGAGTAGGTACGAGCAGTACTTC. The variable domain in full, with the rest retrieved from reference TRBV28 and TRBJ2-7, is DVKVTQSSRYLVKRTGEKVFLECVQDMDHENMFWYRQDPGLGLRLIYFSYDVKMKEKGDIPEGYSVSREKKERFSLILESASTNQTSMYLCASSFHSGSRYEQYFGPGTRLTVT.

The V call is TRBV29-1, the J call TRBJ1-5; D is possibly TRBD1 (5 bases). The germline V gene has CDR1 SQVTM and CDR2 ANQGSEA. Trimming cost V 4 bases and J 3 bases, with 10 bases left between them. This CDR3 contains 13 residues. The CDR3 sequence is CSVAQTDNQPQHF. Here the CDR3 DNA reads TGCAGCGTTGCGCAGACAGACAATCAGCCCCAGCATTTT.

This clone was seen only a few times. At the DNA level, this CDR3 is encoded by other sequences in the same sample as well. The J gene is TRBJ2-5, the V gene TRBV4-1; D uncertain. V was cut by 0 bases and J by 5 bases, with 4 bases left in between. Germline CDR1 is MGHRA and CDR2 is YSYEKL. The CDR3 is made up of 12 amino acids. The CDR3 sequence: CASSQDEETQYF. In DNA, the CDR3 is TGCGCCAGCAGCCAAGATGAGGAGACCCAGTACTTC.

The chain combines TRBV7-2 with TRBJ1-5, with 7 bases that match TRBD1. This CDR3 comprises 14 residues. The germline CDR1 and CDR2 sequences are SGHTA and FQGNSA. Unmatched junction bases numbered 3, after V lost 5 bases and J lost 2 bases. The CDR3 bases are TGTGCCAGCAGCCTTCAGGGGGGCAATCAGCCCCAGCATTTT. Translation: CASSLQGGNQPQHF. The variable domain in full, with the rest retrieved from reference TRBV7-2 and TRBJ1-5, is GAGVSQSPSNKVTEKGKDVELRCDPISGHTALYWYRQSLGQGLEFLIYFQGNSAPDKSGLPSDRFSAERTGGSVSTLTIQRTQQEDSAVYLCASSLQGGNQPQHFGDGTRLSIL.

The rearrangement links TRBV6-6 to TRBJ2-7, with TRBD1 identical over 9 bases. The V and J ends lost 2 bases and 5 bases, in that order; junction bases with no gene match: 4. The CDR3 runs 14 residues. CDR1 is MNHNY and CDR2 is SVGAGI in the germline V gene (reference sequence). The CDR3 reads CASSYTTGGDEQYF. In DNA, the CDR3 is TGTGCCAGCAGTTACACAACAGGGGGCGACGAGCAGTACTTC.

This rearrangement joins TRBV14 to TRBJ2-5; 8 bases map to TRBD1. V lost 4 bases, J lost 8 bases, and 12 bases stayed unmatched. The CDR3 is made up of 15 amino acids. Germline V lookup: CDR1 SGHDN, CDR2 FVKESK. The CDR3 nucleotides read TGTGCCAGCAGCCTGGGTTGGGACAGGCCACTAACCCAGTACTTC. Translation gives CASSLGWDRPLTQYF.

The chain combines TRBV5-4 with TRBJ2-7; maybe TRBD1 (6 bases). The V gene's germline CDR1 is SGHNT and CDR2 YYREEE (reference sequence). This CDR3 contains 15 residues. V was shortened by 0 bases and J by 2 bases, with 12 bases between the two germline ends. CDR3 amino acids: CASSLANRETYEQYF. CDR3 sequence (DNA): TGTGCCAGCAGCTTGGCCAACAGGGAAACCTACGAGCAGTACTTC.

The CDR3 nucleotides are TGTGCCAGCAGCTTGCGGCTAGGTACCAACCAAGAGACCCAGTACTTC. It specifies CASSLRLGTNQETQYF. The chain couples TRBV5-8 to TRBJ2-5; no clear D. Trimming cost V 1 base and J 0 bases, with 13 bases left between them. This CDR3 is built from 16 residues. The germline V gene has CDR1 SGHTS and CDR2 YDEGEE.

The chain combines TRBV20-1 with TRBJ2-3; TRBD2 might be the D (6 bases). V gave up 6 bases and J gave up 6 bases, with 7 bases separating them. CDR3 length: 10 amino acids. The germline V gene encodes CDR1 DFQATT and CDR2 SNEGSKA (reference sequence). The CDR3 reads CSALADTQYF. CDR3 DNA: TGCAGTGCCCTAGCGGATACGCAGTATTTT.

The chain joins TRBV6-1 to TRBJ1-1; D possibly corresponds to TRBD1 (6 bases). The germline V gene has CDR1 MNHNS and CDR2 SASEGT. Between the trimmed V and J ends, which lost 5 bases and 0 bases, there was a span of 13 bases. The CDR3 contains 15 residues. This chain's CDR3 is CASSSRGAMNTEAFF. CDR3 in DNA: TGTGCCAGCAGTTCCAGGGGTGCGATGAACACTGAAGCTTTCTTT.

This clone was picked up one time. This chain connects TRBV6-5 to TRBJ2-5, with 8 nucleotides matching TRBD2. The ends lost 0 bases at V and 5 bases at J; junction bases unmatched: 5. CDR3 length: 15 residues. Germline loops: CDR1 MNHEY, CDR2 SVGAGI. CDR3 in DNA: TGTGCCAGCAGTTACTCTAGCGGGACGGGGGAGACCCAGTACTTC. This encodes CASSYSSGTGETQYF.

For the CDR3, the DNA is TGCGCCAGCAGCCATAGCGGACAGGCGGAAAACATTCAGTACTTC. As protein: CASSHSGQAENIQYF. The chain links TRBV4-1 to TRBJ2-4; a weak D match, TRBD1 (7 bases). Germline V gives CDR1 MGHRA, CDR2 YSYEKL. The V end lost 3 bases, the J end lost 5 bases, and 14 bases lay between the germline ends. CDR3 length: 15 amino acids.